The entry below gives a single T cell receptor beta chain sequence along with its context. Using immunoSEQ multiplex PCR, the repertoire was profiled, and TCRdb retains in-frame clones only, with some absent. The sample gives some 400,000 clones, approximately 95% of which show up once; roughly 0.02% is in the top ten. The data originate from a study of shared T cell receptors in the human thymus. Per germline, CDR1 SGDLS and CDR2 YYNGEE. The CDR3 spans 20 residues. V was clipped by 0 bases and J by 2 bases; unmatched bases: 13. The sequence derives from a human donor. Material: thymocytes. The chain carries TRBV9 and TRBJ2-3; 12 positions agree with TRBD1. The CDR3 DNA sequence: TGTGCCAGCAGCGTAGATGGGACAGGGGGCGTATATGAGGACACAGATACGCAGTATTTT. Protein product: CASSVDGTGGVYEDTDTQYF.